Following are 27 T cell receptor beta chains from one sample sequenced in a study of blood T cells in healthy people across ages. It was with a sample-barcoded 5' primer and a J-beta primer mix that a second PCR of about 7 to 12 cycles was run. Via MiXCR, TCRdb re-called the 5' RACE reads, giving one row per CDR3 protein. Here the sample spans 650,000 to 800,000 distinct CDR3 sequences, around two fifths being singletons. Input material: blood. These TCRs come from a man between 60 and 75 years old in good health.

This chain links TRBV20-1 with TRBJ1-2; D unresolved. CDR1 is DFQATT and CDR2 is SNEGSKA in the germline V gene (reference sequence). V lost 0 bases and J lost 0, with 5 bases in between. The length of the CDR3 is 13 residues. The CDR3 spells CSAREGANYGYTF. In DNA form, the CDR3 reads TGCAGTGCTAGAGAGGGTGCTAACTATGGCTACACCTTC.

Turning to this clonotype: This may stem from a read error, because a much larger clone lies one nucleotide away. This chain joins TRBV5-8 and TRBJ2-1; 8 bases align to TRBD1. The DNA end favors TRBJ2-7, so the J call may be wrong. Germline loops: CDR1 SGHTS, CDR2 YDEGEE. The CDR3 loop spans 15 amino acids. For the CDR3, the DNA is TGTGCCAGCAGTTTTCAGGGGGCAAACTACAATGAGCAGTACTTC. This codes for CASSFQGANYNEQYF.

This clonotype was recorded many times. The chain uses TRBV7-3 and TRBJ1-1; unclear D gene. The V end lost 5 bases, the J end lost 6 bases, and 13 bases lay between the germline ends. Germline assignment: CDR1 SGHTA and CDR2 FQGTGA. The CDR3 spans 13 residues. The CDR3 is CASSVGRGSEAFF. CDR3 coding DNA: TGTGCCAGCAGCGTAGGGAGAGGATCTGAAGCTTTCTTT.

CDR3 amino acids: CASSQGRIYGYTF. CDR3 nucleotide sequence: TGTGCCAGCAGCCAAGGACGGATCTATGGCTACACCTTC. The chain carries TRBV3-1 and TRBJ1-2; no clear D. V was shortened by 1 base and J by 4 bases, with 7 bases between the two germline ends. Germline CDR1 is LGHDT and CDR2 is YNNKEL (reference sequence). The CDR3 consists of 13 residues.

CDR3: CATSRGWGASYEQYF. The CDR3 bases are TGTGCCACCAGCAGAGGGTGGGGGGCCTCCTACGAGCAGTACTTC. The rearrangement joins TRBV15 to TRBJ2-7; either TRBD1 or TRBD2 may supply D (6 bases each). The CDR3 has 15 amino acids. Trimming cost V 1 base and J 0 bases, with 10 bases left between them. CDR1 is LNHNV, CDR2 YYDKDF, per germline (reference sequence).

A few counts support this clonotype. The chain couples TRBV4-3 to TRBJ1-6; D gene unclear. The V and J ends lost 0 bases and 7 bases respectively, with 16 bases between them. CDR3 size: 17 residues. The germline V gene has CDR1 LGHNA and CDR2 YSLEER. The CDR3 DNA sequence: TGCGCCAGCAGCCAAGATGCCCGGAAAAACGGGAATTCACCCCTCCACTTT. Protein product: CASSQDARKNGNSPLHF.

The table lists this clonotype with a few counts. The CDR3 loop reads CSSTSGEETQYF. CDR3 in DNA: TGCAGCTCGACTAGCGGGGAAGAGACCCAGTACTTC. This chain uses TRBV20-1 with TRBJ2-5; 11 bases map to TRBD2. The CDR3 is made up of 12 amino acids. Germline values: CDR1 DFQATT, CDR2 SNEGSKA (reference sequence).

The sample holds a few counts of this clonotype. This chain uses TRBV25-1 with TRBJ1-6, with D tentatively TRBD1 (5 bases). Between the trimmed V and J ends, which lost 3 bases and 13 bases, there was a span of 16 bases. The CDR3 length is 14 residues. CDR1 MGHDK and CDR2 SYGVNS come from the germline V gene. In DNA form, the CDR3 reads TGTGCCAGCAGTGAGGGTCAGGGAGCCATTCCCCTCCACTTT. This sequence encodes CASSEGQGAIPLHF. The complete variable domain, with remaining parts taken from reference TRBV25-1 and TRBJ1-6, reads EADIYQTPRYLVIGTGKKITLECSQTMGHDKMYWYQQDPGMELHLIHYSYGVNSTEKGDLSSESTVSRIRTEHFPLTLESARPSHTSQYLCASSEGQGAIPLHFGNGTRLTVT.

This clonotype was seen once. The V and J genes are TRBV28 and TRBJ2-5, with TRBD2 matching over 8 bases. The J call may be wrong; the DNA end is better matched by TRBJ2-7. The CDR3 consists of 14 residues. Looked up from germline, CDR1 is MDHEN and CDR2 is SYDVKM. CDR3 sequence: CASSLSRGVHEQYF. CDR3 in DNA: TGTGCCAGCAGTCTGTCGCGGGGGGTTCACGAGCAGTACTTC.

The J gene is TRBJ1-1, the V gene TRBV20-1; TRBD1 agrees at 10 bases. In germline, CDR1 is DFQATT, CDR2 SNEGSKA (reference sequence). V gave up 5 bases and J gave up 3 bases; unmatched junction bases: 3. This CDR3 region has 13 residues. The CDR3 sequence: CSAAGTGDTEAFF. As DNA, the CDR3 is TGCAGTGCTGCGGGGACAGGGGACACTGAAGCTTTCTTT.

This clonotype was counted only a few times. This chain connects TRBV7-2 to TRBJ2-4; 9 bases agree with TRBD2. CDR3 length: 19 residues. The J segment lost 0 bases and the V segment lost 4 bases, leaving 13 bases of the junction unmatched. The germline V gene encodes CDR1 SGHTA and CDR2 FQGNSA. The CDR3 reads CASSSFGRGGAAAKNIQYF. For the CDR3, the DNA is TGTGCCAGCAGCTCCTTCGGGCGCGGGGGGGCCGCAGCCAAAAACATTCAGTACTTC.

The rearrangement links TRBV29-1 to TRBJ1-2; TRBD1 might be the D (6 bases). CDR3 length: 13 residues. The V gene lost 7 bases and the J gene lost 2 bases, with 14 bases spanning the gap. The V gene's germline CDR1 is SQVTM and CDR2 ANQGSEA. The CDR3 region is CSGVRTVNYGYTF. The CDR3 coding sequence is TGCAGCGGTGTGAGGACAGTCAACTATGGCTACACCTTC.

This clonotype was seen only a few times. This chain connects TRBV7-9 to TRBJ2-3, with TRBD2 identical over 10 bases. From germline, CDR1 is SEHNR and CDR2 FQNEAQ (reference sequence). The CDR3 extends over 15 amino acids. V lost 5 bases, J lost 5 bases, and 7 bases stayed unmatched. The CDR3 nucleotides are TGTGCCAGCAGCGTTCTAGCGGGGGTTAGAGATACGCAGTATTTT. It specifies CASSVLAGVRDTQYF. The full variable domain, rest sourced from reference TRBV7-9 and TRBJ2-3, is DTGVSQNPRHKITKRGQNVTFRCDPISEHNRLYWYRQTLGQGPEFLTYFQNEAQLEKSRLLSDRFSAERPKGSFSTLEIQRTEQGDSAMYLCASSVLAGVRDTQYFGPGTRLTVL.

The table lists this clonotype with a few counts. The chain carries TRBV29-1 and TRBJ1-1, with D possibly matching TRBD1 (5 bases). The ends were cut back, 1 base at V and 5 bases at J, with 20 bases in the middle. The CDR3 consists of 16 residues. The germline V gene has CDR1 SQVTM and CDR2 ANQGSEA. The CDR3 region has the DNA TGCAGCGTTGAAGCCGAGGGGAGGGAGGTACGGACTGAAGCTTTCTTT. Its protein is CSVEAEGREVRTEAFF.

This chain connects TRBV6-2 or TRBV6-3 to TRBJ1-2; D unclear. Germline V gene data show CDR1 as MNHEY and CDR2 as SVGEGT. The V gene lost 3 bases and the J gene lost 6 bases, with 11 bases spanning the gap. This CDR3 is 13 amino acids long. CDR3: CASSYQSGDGYTF. The CDR3 DNA reads as TGTGCCAGCAGTTATCAGTCAGGCGATGGCTACACCTTC.

The V call is TRBV6-2 or TRBV6-3, the J call TRBJ1-5; 7 nucleotides align to TRBD1. CDR1 and CDR2 (germline): MNHEY, SVGEGT. This CDR3 has 13 residues. Germline trimming cut 5 bases from V and 4 bases from J; bases unmatched to any gene: 2. CDR3 loop: CASSGQENQPQHF. CDR3 in DNA: TGTGCCAGCAGTGGACAGGAGAATCAGCCCCAGCATTTT.

The V call is TRBV6-2 or TRBV6-3, the J call TRBJ2-3; possibly TRBD2 for D (5 bases). The germline CDR1 and CDR2 sequences are MNHEY and SVGEGT. The CDR3 has 16 residues. Between the trimmed V and J ends, which lost 5 bases and 3 bases, there was a span of 18 bases. This CDR3 is CASSHYGEKWTDTQYF. The CDR3 region has the DNA TGTGCCAGCAGTCATTACGGGGAGAAGTGGACAGATACGCAGTATTTT.

This clonotype has a handful of counts. The chain recombines TRBV20-1 with TRBJ1-2; 7 bases fit TRBD1. CDR3 size: 14 residues. V was pared by 6 bases and J by 7 bases, with 14 bases of the junction left unmatched. In germline, CDR1 is DFQATT, CDR2 SNEGSKA (reference sequence). The CDR3 DNA is TGCAGTGCCCGAGGCGGCGGTCGACAGGGTGGCTACACCTTC. Amino acids: CSARGGGRQGGYTF.

This clonotype was seen a handful of times. The rearrangement uses TRBV7-8 and TRBJ2-7, with a possible D match to TRBD2 (6 bases). The CDR3 contains 15 residues. Germline CDR1 is SGHVS and CDR2 is FQNEAQ. V lost 5 bases, J lost 6 bases, and 20 bases lay in between. The CDR3 loop reads CASSLSWGEDSEQYF. As DNA, the CDR3 is TGTGCCAGCAGCCTCTCCTGGGGGGAGGACTCCGAGCAGTACTTC.

The chain combines TRBV3-1 with TRBJ2-2; D remains ambiguous. V was cut by 4 bases and J by 5 bases, with 14 bases left in between. Germline-derived CDR1 and CDR2 are LGHDT and YNNKEL (reference sequence). This CDR3 spans 15 amino acids. CDR3 region: CASSLRSPSTGELFF. The CDR3 bases are TGTGCCAGCAGCCTCCGATCTCCGAGTACCGGGGAGCTGTTTTTT. Full variable domain (outside the CDR3, taken from reference TRBV3-1 and TRBJ2-2): DTAVSQTPKYLVTQMGNDKSIKCEQNLGHDTMYWYKQDSKKFLKIMFSYNNKELIINETVPNRFSPKSPDKAHLNLHINSLELGDSAVYFCASSLRSPSTGELFFGEGSRLTVL.

This clonotype was seen a few times. The rearrangement uses TRBV15 and TRBJ2-1; either TRBD1 or TRBD2 may supply D (5 bases each). Trimming cost V 0 bases and J 8 bases, with 17 bases left between them. The CDR3 totals 16 residues. Germline V gene lookup returns CDR1 LNHNV and CDR2 YYDKDF (reference sequence). The DNA of the CDR3 is TGTGCCACCAGCAGAGATCTAGGGGCCGGGGTCCATGAGCAGTTCTTC. Amino acid sequence: CATSRDLGAGVHEQFF.

This clonotype occurred a few times. The chain employs TRBV5-5 and TRBJ2-2; 9 bases match TRBD1. After removal of 4 bases from V and 5 bases from J, the junction contained 18 bases not matched to a gene. The CDR3 loop spans 19 amino acids. CDR1 and CDR2 from the germline V gene are SGHKS and YYEKEE (reference sequence). The CDR3 DNA follows: TGTGCCAGCAGCCCTATAGGGGGACAGGGTGGATTGGTGACCGGGGAGCTGTTTTTT. Translating gives CASSPIGGQGGLVTGELFF. The complete variable domain, with remaining parts taken from reference TRBV5-5 and TRBJ2-2, reads DAGVTQSPTHLIKTRGQQVTLRCSPISGHKSVSWYQQVLGQGPQFIFQYYEKEERGRGNFPDRFSARQFPNYSSELNVNALLLGDSALYLCASSPIGGQGGLVTGELFFGEGSRLTVL.

The chain couples TRBV12-3 or TRBV12-4 to TRBJ1-1; 7 bases agree with TRBD1. The CDR3 has 11 amino acids. V shed 6 bases, J shed 6 bases, and the junction held 1 base outside the gene matches. This CDR3 is CASRQGSEAFF. CDR3 nucleotide sequence: TGTGCCAGCAGACAGGGGTCTGAAGCTTTCTTT.

Worth noting for this clonotype: One end of the junction does not line up with germline, which may come from a read error. This rearrangement joins TRBV4-3 to TRBJ1-6, with 7 bases matching TRBD1. Germline V gives CDR1 LGHNA, CDR2 YSLEER. This CDR3 is built from 15 residues. The DNA for the CDR3 is TGCGCCAGCAGCCTCGACAGGGATTGGAATTCATCCCTCCACTTT. It yields the protein CASSLDRDWNSSLHF.

The chain combines TRBV5-1 with TRBJ2-5, with D perhaps assigned TRBD1 or TRBD2 (6 bases each). The tail of the sequence fits TRBJ2-7 better, so the J call may be wrong. Germline V lookup: CDR1 SGHRS, CDR2 YFSETQ. The CDR3 is made up of 17 amino acids. The CDR3 sequence is CASSLARAGQGIHEQYF. CDR3 coding DNA: TGCGCCAGCAGCTTGGCCCGGGCGGGGCAGGGGATTCACGAGCAGTACTTC.

The sample holds a few counts of this clonotype. V is TRBV4-3 and J is TRBJ2-3, with a tentative D call TRBD1 (5 bases). V lost 1 base to trimming and J lost 4 bases, with 18 bases between them. The CDR3 sequence is 17 residues long. Germline lookup yields CDR1 LGHNA and CDR2 YSLEER. The CDR3 protein is CASSQAPQGSIADTQYF. The CDR3 coding sequence is TGCGCCAGCAGCCAAGCTCCGCAGGGTAGTATCGCAGATACGCAGTATTTT.

This clonotype was detected a few times. The V and J genes are TRBV6-2 or TRBV6-3 and TRBJ2-7; D is unresolved. Germline CDR1 is MNHEY and CDR2 is SVGEGT. The CDR3 length is 13 residues. Trimming pared 6 bases from V and 7 bases from J, leaving 16 bases between. Here the CDR3 reads CASSSLATAEQYF. The CDR3 DNA reads TGTGCCAGCAGCTCCTTGGCAACAGCTGAGCAGTACTTC.